This T cell receptor beta chain emerged from a study of human T cells and chemical hapten exposure. Study outcomes and limitations: TCRs exceeding 1 in 1000 frequency stayed unchanged with DPC sensitization. Expanded TCRs made up significantly more big CDR3 similarity clusters than controls did.

This CDR3 is built from 15 residues. V gave up 4 bases and J gave up 2 bases, with 13 bases separating them. The V gene's germline CDR1 is SGHDT and CDR2 YYEEEE. Using its own MiXCR run on the RACE reads, TCRdb lists one record per CDR3 protein. Of over 150,000 distinct CDR3 sequences listed, around 30% were seen once; the top ten hold approximately 2.1%. Comments on this clonotype: Its matching antigen is unknown.

Time point in this sample: patch test 3, about 24 weeks after DPC sensitization. Treatment given: therapeutic diphenylcyclopropenone sensitization with weekly scalp DPC. Only after blood had been drawn was each patch test applied. The chain joins TRBV5-6 to TRBJ2-1, with TRBD2 as a possible D gene (5 bases). The material was whole blood, obtained in connection with sensitization to the hapten diphenylcyclopropenone (DPC). The TCR was taken from a young woman with alopecia areata. Some clones in this sample may be carry-over from other donors' samples. CDR3 bases: TGTGCCAGCAGCCACTTGCTAGCTCCCTACAATGAGCAGTTCTTC. This translates into CASSHLLAPYNEQFF.